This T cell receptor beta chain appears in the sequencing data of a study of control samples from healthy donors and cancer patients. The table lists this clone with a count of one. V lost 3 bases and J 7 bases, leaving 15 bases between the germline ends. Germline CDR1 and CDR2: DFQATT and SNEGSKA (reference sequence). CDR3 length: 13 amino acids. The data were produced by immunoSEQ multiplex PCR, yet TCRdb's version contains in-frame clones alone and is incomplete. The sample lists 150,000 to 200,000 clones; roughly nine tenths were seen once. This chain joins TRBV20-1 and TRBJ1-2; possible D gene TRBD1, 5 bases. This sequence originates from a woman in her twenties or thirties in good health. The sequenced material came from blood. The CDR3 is CSASEGEVRGYTF. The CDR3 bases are TGCAGTGCTAGTGAAGGGGAGGTACGTGGCTACACCTTC.